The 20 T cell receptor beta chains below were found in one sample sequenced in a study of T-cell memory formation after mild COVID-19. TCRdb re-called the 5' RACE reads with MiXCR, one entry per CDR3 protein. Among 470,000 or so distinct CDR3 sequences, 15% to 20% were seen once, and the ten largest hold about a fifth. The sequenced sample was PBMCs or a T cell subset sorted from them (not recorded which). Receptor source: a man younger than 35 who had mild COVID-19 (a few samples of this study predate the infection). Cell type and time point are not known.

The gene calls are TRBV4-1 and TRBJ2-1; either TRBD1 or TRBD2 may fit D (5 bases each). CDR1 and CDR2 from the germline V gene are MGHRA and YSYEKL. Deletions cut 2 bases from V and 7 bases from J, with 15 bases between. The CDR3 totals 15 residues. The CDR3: CASSQQGTGRNEQFF. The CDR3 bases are TGCGCCAGCAGCCAACAAGGGACCGGGCGGAATGAGCAGTTCTTC.

The CDR3: CATSTGADYEQYF. CDR3 DNA sequence: TGTGCCACCAGCACGGGGGCGGACTACGAGCAGTACTTC. The genes are TRBV15 and TRBJ2-7; D possibly matches TRBD1 or TRBD2 (6 bases each). This CDR3 has 13 amino acids. Germline loops: CDR1 LNHNV, CDR2 YYDKDF (reference sequence). Trimming took off 4 bases at V and 3 bases at J, with 10 bases between the two ends.

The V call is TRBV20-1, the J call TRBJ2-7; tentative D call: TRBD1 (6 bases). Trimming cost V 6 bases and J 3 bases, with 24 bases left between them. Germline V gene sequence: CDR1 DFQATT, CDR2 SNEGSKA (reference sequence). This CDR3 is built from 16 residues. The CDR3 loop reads CSAGTLRGPQGYEQYF. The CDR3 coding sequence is TGCAGTGCCGGAACTTTAAGGGGACCACAGGGCTACGAGCAGTACTTC.

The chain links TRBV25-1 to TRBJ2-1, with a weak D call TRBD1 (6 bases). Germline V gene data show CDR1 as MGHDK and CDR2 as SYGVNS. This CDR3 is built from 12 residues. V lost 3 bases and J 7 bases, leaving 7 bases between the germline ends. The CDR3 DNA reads TGTGCCAGCAGTGACAGGGGTAATGAGCAGTTCTTC. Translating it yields CASSDRGNEQFF.

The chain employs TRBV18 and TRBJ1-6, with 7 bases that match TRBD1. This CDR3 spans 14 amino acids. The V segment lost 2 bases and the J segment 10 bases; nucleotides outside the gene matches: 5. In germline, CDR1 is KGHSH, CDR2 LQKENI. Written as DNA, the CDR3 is TGTGCCAGCTCACCAGACAGGGAGGTCTCACCCCTCCACTTT. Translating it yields CASSPDREVSPLHF. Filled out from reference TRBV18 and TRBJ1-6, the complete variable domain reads NAGVMQNPRHLVRRRGQEARLRCSPMKGHSHVYWYRQLPEEGLKFMVYLQKENIIDESGMPKERFSAEFPKEGPSILRIQQVVRGDSAAYFCASSPDREVSPLHFGNGTRLTVT.

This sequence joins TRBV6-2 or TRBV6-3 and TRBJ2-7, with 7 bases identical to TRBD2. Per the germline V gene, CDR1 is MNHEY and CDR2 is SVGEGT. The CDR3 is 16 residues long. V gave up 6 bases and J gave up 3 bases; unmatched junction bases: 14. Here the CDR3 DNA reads TGTGCCAGCAGCCCGGTGGGAGCGGGGCCCCTCTACGAGCAGTACGTC. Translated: CASSPVGAGPLYEQYV.

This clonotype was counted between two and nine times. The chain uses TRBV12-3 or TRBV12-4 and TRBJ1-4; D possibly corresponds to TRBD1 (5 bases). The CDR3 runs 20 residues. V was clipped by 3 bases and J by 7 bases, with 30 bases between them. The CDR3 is CASSFPSNPRNRHGSEKLFF. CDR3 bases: TGTGCCAGCAGTTTTCCCTCCAACCCCCGGAACAGGCATGGAAGTGAAAAACTGTTTTTT.

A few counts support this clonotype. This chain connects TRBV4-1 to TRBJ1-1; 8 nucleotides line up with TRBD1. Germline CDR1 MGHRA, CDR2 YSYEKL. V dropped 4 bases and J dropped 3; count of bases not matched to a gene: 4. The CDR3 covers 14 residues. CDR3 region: CASSPEGQDTEAFF. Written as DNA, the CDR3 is TGCGCCAGCAGCCCAGAGGGACAGGACACTGAAGCTTTCTTT.

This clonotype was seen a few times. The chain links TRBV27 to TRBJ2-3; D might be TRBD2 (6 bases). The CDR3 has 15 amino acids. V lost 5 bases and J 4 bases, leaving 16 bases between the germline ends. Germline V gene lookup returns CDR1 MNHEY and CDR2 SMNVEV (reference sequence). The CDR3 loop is CASSHSGTRADTQYF. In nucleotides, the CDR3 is TGTGCCAGCAGTCACTCTGGGACTCGAGCAGATACGCAGTATTTT.

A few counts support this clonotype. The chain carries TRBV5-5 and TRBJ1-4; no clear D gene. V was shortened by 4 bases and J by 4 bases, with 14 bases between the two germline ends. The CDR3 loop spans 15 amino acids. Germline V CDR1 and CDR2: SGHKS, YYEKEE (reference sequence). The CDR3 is CASSRSSDRNEKLFF. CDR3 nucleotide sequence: TGTGCCAGCAGCAGAAGCTCCGACCGTAATGAAAAACTGTTTTTT.

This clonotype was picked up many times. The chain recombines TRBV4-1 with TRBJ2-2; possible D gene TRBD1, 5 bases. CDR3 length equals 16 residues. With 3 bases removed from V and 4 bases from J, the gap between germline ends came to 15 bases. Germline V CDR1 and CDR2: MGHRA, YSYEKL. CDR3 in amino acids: CASSHRATGPTGELFF. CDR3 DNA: TGCGCCAGCAGCCATAGGGCTACAGGACCCACCGGGGAGCTGTTTTTT.

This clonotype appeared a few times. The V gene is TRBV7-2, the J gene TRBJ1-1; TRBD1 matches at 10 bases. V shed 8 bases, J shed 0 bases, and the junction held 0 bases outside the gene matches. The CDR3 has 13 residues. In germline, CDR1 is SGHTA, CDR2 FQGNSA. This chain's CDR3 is CASGQGVNTEAFF. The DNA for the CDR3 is TGTGCCAGCGGACAGGGGGTGAACACTGAAGCTTTCTTT.

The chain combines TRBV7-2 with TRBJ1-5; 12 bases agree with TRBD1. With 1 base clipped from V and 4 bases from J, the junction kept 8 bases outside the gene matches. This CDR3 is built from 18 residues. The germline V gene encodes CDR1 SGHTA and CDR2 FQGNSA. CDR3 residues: CASSLERDRGHQNQPQHF. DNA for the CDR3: TGTGCCAGCAGCTTAGAGCGGGACAGGGGGCATCAAAATCAGCCCCAGCATTTT.

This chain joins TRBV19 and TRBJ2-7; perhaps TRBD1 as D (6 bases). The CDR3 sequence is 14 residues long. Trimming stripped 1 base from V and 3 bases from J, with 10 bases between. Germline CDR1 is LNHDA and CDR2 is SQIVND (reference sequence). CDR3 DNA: TGTGCCAGTAGTATAGCAGTGACAGGCTACGAGCAGTACTTC. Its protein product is CASSIAVTGYEQYF.

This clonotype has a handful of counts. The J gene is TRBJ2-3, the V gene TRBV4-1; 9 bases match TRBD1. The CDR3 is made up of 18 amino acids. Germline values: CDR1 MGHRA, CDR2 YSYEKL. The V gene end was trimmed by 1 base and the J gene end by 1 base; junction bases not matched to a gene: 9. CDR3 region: CASSQGEQGAVGTDTQYF. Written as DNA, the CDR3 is TGCGCCAGCAGCCAAGGCGAACAGGGGGCAGTCGGCACAGATACGCAGTATTTT.

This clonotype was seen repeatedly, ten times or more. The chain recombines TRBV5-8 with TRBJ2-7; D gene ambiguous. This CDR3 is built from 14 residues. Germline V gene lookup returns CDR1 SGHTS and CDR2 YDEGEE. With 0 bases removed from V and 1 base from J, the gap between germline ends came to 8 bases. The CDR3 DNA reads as TGTGCCAGCAGCTTGGGGCCCCGATCCTACGAGCAGTACTTC. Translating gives CASSLGPRSYEQYF.

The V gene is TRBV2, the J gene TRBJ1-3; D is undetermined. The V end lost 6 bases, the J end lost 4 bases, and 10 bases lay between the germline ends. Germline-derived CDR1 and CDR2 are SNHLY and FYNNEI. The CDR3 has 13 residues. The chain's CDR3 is CASSPSEGNTIYF. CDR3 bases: TGTGCCAGCAGCCCTTCCGAGGGAAACACCATATATTTT.

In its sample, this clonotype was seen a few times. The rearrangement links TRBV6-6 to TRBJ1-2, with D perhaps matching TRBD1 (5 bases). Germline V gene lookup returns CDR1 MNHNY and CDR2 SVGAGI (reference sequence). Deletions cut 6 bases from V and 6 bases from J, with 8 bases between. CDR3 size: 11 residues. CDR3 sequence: CASRGVDGYTF. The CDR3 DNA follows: TGTGCCAGCAGGGGGGTGGATGGCTACACCTTC.

The CDR3, as DNA: TGTGCCAGCAGCTTGGCACAGGGGCGACACCTTTGGTATGGCTACACCTTC. This codes for CASSLAQGRHLWYGYTF. The rearrangement links TRBV5-5 to TRBJ1-2, with TRBD1 matching over 7 bases. V lost 0 bases, J lost 5 bases, and 13 bases stayed unmatched. The germline V gene encodes CDR1 SGHKS and CDR2 YYEKEE (reference sequence). The CDR3 spans 17 residues.

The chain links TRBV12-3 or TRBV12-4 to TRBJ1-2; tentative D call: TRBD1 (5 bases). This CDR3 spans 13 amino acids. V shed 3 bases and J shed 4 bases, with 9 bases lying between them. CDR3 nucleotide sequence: TGTGCCAGCAGTTTGGGGCTAGGCTATGGCTACACCTTC. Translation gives CASSLGLGYGYTF.